This T cell receptor beta chain was sequenced for a study of human T cells and chemical hapten exposure. Across the whole study: Alopecia areata, totalis or universalis was found in mostly female patients.

Details on this clonotype: Its specificity is unknown.

General study points: Controls formed significantly fewer large CDR3 similarity clusters than expanded TCRs did.

Unique molecular identifiers were attached to individual cDNA molecules within the library. TCRdb reprocessed the RACE reads with MiXCR, giving one entry per CDR3 protein. Of a few hundred thousand distinct CDR3 sequences in the sample, 4.5% to 7% were seen once. The CDR3 loop spans 13 amino acids. V gave up 2 bases and J gave up 3 bases, with 7 bases separating them. CDR1 and CDR2 (germline): KGHSH, LQKENI. The time point denotes: pre-sensitization, week 0. Treatment denoted: therapeutic diphenylcyclopropenone sensitization with weekly scalp DPC. It was from unfractionated whole blood that total RNA was extracted.

The receptor comes from a woman under 30 with alopecia areata. Some clones in this sample may be carry-over from other donors' samples. The J gene is TRBJ1-1, the V gene TRBV18, with D unresolved. This specimen was whole blood, taken in connection with sensitization to the hapten diphenylcyclopropenone (DPC). As DNA, the CDR3 is TGTGCCAGCTCACCAGCCCGGGACACTGAAGCTTTCTTT. This translates into CASSPARDTEAFF.